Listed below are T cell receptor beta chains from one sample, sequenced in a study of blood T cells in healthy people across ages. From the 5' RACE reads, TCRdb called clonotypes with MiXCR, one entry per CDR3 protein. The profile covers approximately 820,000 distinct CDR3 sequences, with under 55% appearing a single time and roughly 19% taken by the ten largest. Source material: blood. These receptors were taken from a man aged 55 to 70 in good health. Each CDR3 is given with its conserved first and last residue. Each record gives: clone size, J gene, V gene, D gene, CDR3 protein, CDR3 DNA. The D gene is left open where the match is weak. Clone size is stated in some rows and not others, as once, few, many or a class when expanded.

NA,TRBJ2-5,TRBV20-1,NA,CSARDHRMETQYF,TGCAGTGCTAGAGATCATCGTATGGAGACCCAGTACTTC
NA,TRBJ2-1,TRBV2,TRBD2,CASSEETGGYNEQFF,TGTGCCAGCAGTGAGGAGACGGGGGGGTACAATGAGCAGTTCTTC
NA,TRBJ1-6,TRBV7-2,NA,CASSLGGTDSPLHF,TGTGCCAGCAGCTTAGGGGGTACGGATTCACCCCTCCACTTT
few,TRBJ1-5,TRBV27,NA,CASSPRGAGNQPQHF,TGTGCCAGCAGTCCCCGGGGGGCAGGCAATCAGCCCCAGCATTTT
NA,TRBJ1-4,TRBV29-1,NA,CSYRGGGRGEKLFF,TGCAGCTACCGGGGAGGGGGTAGAGGAGAAAAACTGTTTTTT
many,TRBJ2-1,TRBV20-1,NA,CSALRGNEQFF,TGCAGTGCTCTCAGGGGAAATGAGCAGTTCTTC
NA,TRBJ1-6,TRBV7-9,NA,CASTPSLYNSPLHF,TGTGCCAGCACGCCGTCCTTATATAATTCACCCCTCCACTTT
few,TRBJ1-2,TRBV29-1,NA,CSVGGFGAYGYTF,TGCAGCGTCGGGGGGTTTGGGGCGTATGGCTACACCTTC
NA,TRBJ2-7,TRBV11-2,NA,CASSLSSGGRFYEQYF,TGTGCCAGCAGCTTATCTAGTGGGGGGCGCTTCTACGAGCAGTACTTC
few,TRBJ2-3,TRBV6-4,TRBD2,CASSARGAGGSDTQYF,TGTGCCAGCAGCGCCCGAGGAGCGGGGGGCTCAGATACGCAGTATTTT
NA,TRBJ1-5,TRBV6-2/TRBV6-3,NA,CASSYGPLGNQPQHF,TGTGCCAGCAGTTACGGCCCCCTGGGCAATCAGCCCCAGCATTTT
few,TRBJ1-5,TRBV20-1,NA,CSASPQGSNQPQHF,TGCAGTGCTAGCCCTCAGGGGAGCAATCAGCCCCAGCATTTT
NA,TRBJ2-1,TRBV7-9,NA,CASSANSSATEQFF,TGTGCCAGCAGCGCCAACTCTTCGGCTACTGAGCAGTTCTTC
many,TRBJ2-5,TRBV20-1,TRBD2,CSARGLGLAGQETQYF,TGCAGTGCTAGAGGGTTAGGACTAGCGGGCCAAGAGACCCAGTACTTC
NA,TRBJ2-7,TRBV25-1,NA,CASSELLILYF,TGTGCCAGCAGTGAACTTCTTATCCTGTACTTC
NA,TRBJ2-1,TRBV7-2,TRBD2,CASSSSGGLGGEQFF,TGTGCCAGCAGCTCTAGCGGGGGGCTCGGCGGTGAGCAGTTCTTC
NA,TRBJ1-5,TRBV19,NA,CTSSIGGGGQPQHF,TGTACCAGTAGTATAGGCGGGGGAGGGCAGCCCCAGCATTTT
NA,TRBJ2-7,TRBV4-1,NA,CASSQEGAGDEQYF,TGCGCCAGCAGCCAAGAGGGGGCAGGGGACGAGCAGTACTTC
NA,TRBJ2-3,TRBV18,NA,CASSPSARRTDTQYF,TGTGCCAGCTCACCTTCCGCCAGACGCACAGATACGCAGTATTTT
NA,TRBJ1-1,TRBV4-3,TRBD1,CASSRTGATAEAFF,TGCGCCAGCAGCCGGACAGGGGCTACGGCTGAAGCTTTCTTT
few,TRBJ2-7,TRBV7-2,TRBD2,CASSVRTSGTYEQYF,TGTGCCAGCAGCGTAAGGACTAGCGGGACCTACGAGCAGTACTTC
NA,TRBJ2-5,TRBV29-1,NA,CSVEGGRTNQETQYF,TGCAGCGTTGAGGGGGGCCGAACCAACCAAGAGACCCAGTACTTC
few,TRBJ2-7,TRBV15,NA,CATSRDGSSYEQYF,TGTGCCACCAGCAGAGACGGCAGTTCCTACGAGCAGTACTTC
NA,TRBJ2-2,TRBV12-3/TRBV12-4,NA,CASRTGQTNTGELFF,TGTGCCAGCAGGACCGGACAGACGAACACCGGGGAGCTGTTTTTT
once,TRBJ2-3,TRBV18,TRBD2,CASETSGNTDTQYF,TGTGCCAGCGAGACTAGCGGCAACACAGATACGCAGTATTTT
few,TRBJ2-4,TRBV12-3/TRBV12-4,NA,CASSYDWASRNIQYF,TGTGCCAGCAGTTACGACTGGGCTAGCAGGAACATTCAGTACTTC
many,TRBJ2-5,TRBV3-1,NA,CASSQVVETQYF,TGTGCCAGCAGCCAAGTTGTGGAGACCCAGTACTTC
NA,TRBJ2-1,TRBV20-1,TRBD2,CSARMRTSNNEQFF,TGCAGTGCTAGAATGAGGACTAGTAATAATGAGCAGTTCTTC
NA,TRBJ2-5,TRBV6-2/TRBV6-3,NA,CASSNARVENNEQYF,TGTGCCAGCAGTAATGCGAGGGTAGAAAACAATGAGCAGTACTTC
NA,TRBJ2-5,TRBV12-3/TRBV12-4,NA,CASSVGAGKKTQYF,TGTGCCAGCAGTGTAGGGGCAGGGAAAAAGACCCAGTACTTC
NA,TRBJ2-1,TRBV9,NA,CASSPKGRPPQSYNEQFF,TGTGCCAGCAGCCCTAAGGGGCGGCCTCCGCAGTCCTACAATGAGCAGTTCTTC
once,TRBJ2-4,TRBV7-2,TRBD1,CASSQPGTGTETIQYF,TGTGCCAGCAGCCAACCCGGGACAGGGACGGAAACCATTCAGTACTTC
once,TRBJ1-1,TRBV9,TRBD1,CASSVLTGGTEAFF,TGTGCCAGCAGCGTACTTACAGGGGGCACTGAAGCTTTCTTT
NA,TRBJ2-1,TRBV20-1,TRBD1,CSAPSRDRGFNEQFF,TGCAGTGCCCCGAGCCGGGACAGGGGATTCAATGAGCAGTTCTTC
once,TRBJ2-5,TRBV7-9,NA,CASSLIGQETQYF,TGTGCCAGCAGCTTAATAGGCCAAGAGACTCAGTACTTC
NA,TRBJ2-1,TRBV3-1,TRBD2,CASSQTGLGNNEQFF,TGTGCCAGCAGCCAAACGGGACTAGGGAACAATGAGCAGTTCTTC
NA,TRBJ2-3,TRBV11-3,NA,CASSHPSYTDTQYF,TGTGCCAGCAGCCACCCTAGCTACACAGATACGCAGTATTTT
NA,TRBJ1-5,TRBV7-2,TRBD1,CASSVLGQGAGETQHF,TGTGCCAGCAGCGTACTCGGACAGGGGGCAGGAGAGACCCAGCATTTT
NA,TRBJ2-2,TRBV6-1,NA,CASSNTANGAGNTGELFF,TGTGCCAGCAGCAATACCGCAAACGGAGCGGGGAACACCGGGGAGCTGTTTTTT
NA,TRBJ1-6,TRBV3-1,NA,CASSQVGGGLGNSPPHF,TGTGCCAGCAGCCAAGTAGGCGGGGGGCTGGGTAATTCACCCCCCCACTTT
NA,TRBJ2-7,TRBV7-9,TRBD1,CASSNRGSGYEQYF,TGTGCCAGCAGCAACAGGGGTTCGGGGTACGAGCAGTACTTC
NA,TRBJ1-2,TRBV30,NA,CAWSRNMGPANYGYTF,TGTGCCTGGAGCAGAAACATGGGACCGGCGAACTATGGCTACACCTTC
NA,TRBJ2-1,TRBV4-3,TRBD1,CASSQDRGRIYEQFF,TGCGCCAGCAGCCAAGACAGGGGGCGAATCTATGAGCAGTTCTTC
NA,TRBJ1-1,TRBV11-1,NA,CASSGTRGPKDRLGMNTEAFF,TGTGCCAGCAGCGGGACAAGGGGTCCCAAAGACCGCCTGGGAATGAACACTGAAGCTTTCTTT
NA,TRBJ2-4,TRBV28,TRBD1,CASRSNRGPKAKNIQYF,TGTGCCAGCAGGTCTAACAGGGGGCCCAAAGCCAAAAACATTCAGTACTTC
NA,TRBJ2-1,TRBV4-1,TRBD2,CASSQTDSGGNSNEQFF,TGCGCCAGCAGCCAGACAGATAGCGGGGGGAATTCCAATGAGCAGTTCTTC
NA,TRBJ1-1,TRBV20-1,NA,CSARKLMNTEAFF,TGCAGTGCTAGGAAGCTCATGAACACTGAAGCTTTCTTT
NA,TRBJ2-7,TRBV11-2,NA,CASSFVTAYEQYF,TGTGCCAGCAGCTTTGTGACAGCCTACGAGCAGTACTTC
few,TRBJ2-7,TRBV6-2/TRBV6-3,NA,CASRRQLGDNYEQYF,TGTGCCAGCAGACGGCAACTCGGAGACAACTACGAGCAGTACTTC
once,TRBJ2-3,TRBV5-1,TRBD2,CASSLTSGLAGPGTQYF,TGCGCCAGCAGCCTGACCTCTGGTCTAGCGGGCCCTGGTACGCAGTATTTT
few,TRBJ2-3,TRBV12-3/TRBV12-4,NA,CASSPGPATDTQYF,TGTGCCAGCAGTCCAGGCCCCGCCACAGATACGCAGTATTTT
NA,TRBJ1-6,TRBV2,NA,CASSSNDGTSYNSPLHF,TGTGCCAGCAGTAGTAATGACGGAACCTCCTATAATTCACCCCTCCACTTT
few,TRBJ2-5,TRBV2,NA,CASNSGYETQYF,TGTGCCAGCAACTCCGGGTACGAGACCCAGTACTTC
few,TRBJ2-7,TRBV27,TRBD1,CASAGTGTAEQYF,TGTGCCAGCGCCGGGACAGGGACCGCCGAGCAGTACTTC
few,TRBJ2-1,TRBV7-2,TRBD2,CASSLGSGGPNEQFF,TGTGCCAGCAGCTTAGGTTCGGGGGGGCCAAATGAGCAGTTCTTC